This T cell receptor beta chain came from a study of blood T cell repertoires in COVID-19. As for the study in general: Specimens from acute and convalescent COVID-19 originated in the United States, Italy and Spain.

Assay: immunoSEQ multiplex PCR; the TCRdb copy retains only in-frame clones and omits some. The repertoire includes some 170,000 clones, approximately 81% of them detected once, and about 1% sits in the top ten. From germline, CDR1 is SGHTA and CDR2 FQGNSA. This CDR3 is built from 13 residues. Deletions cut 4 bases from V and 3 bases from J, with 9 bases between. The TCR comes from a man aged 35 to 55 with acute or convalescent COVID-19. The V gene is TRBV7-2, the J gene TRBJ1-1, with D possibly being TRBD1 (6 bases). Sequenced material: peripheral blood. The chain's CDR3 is CASSSYRDTEAFF. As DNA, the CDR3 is TGTGCCAGCAGCTCTTACAGGGACACTGAAGCTTTCTTT.